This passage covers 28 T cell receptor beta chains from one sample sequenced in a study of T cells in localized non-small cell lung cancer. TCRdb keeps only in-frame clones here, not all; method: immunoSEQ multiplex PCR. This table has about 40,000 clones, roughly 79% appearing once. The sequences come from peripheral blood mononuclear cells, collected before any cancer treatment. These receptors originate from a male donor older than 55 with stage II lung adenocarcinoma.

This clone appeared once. In DNA form, the CDR3 reads TGTGCCAGCAGCTTAGGGGCGGGAGGCGAGCAGTACTTC. Protein: CASSLGAGGEQYF. V usage is TRBV7-9 and J usage is TRBJ2-7, with 8 bases fitting TRBD2. In germline, CDR1 is SEHNR, CDR2 FQNEAQ (reference sequence). This CDR3 is built from 13 residues. Trimming took 1 base from V and 6 from J; bases not matched to a gene: 2.

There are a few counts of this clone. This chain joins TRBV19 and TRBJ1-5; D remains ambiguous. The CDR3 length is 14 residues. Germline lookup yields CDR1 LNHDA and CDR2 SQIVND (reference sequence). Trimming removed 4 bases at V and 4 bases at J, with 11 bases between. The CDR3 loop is CASSKKSANQPQHF. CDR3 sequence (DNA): TGTGCCAGTAGTAAGAAGTCTGCGAATCAGCCCCAGCATTTT.

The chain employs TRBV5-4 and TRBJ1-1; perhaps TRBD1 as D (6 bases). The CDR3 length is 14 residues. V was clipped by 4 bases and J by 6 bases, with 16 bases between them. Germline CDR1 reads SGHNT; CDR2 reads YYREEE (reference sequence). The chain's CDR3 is CASSLGGQVPEAFF. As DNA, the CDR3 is TGTGCCAGCAGCCTCGGGGGGCAGGTGCCTGAAGCTTTCTTT. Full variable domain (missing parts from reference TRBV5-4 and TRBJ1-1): ETGVTQSPTHLIKTRGQQVTLRCSSQSGHNTVSWYQQALGQGPQFIFQYYREEENGRGNFPPRFSGLQFPNYSSELNVNALELDDSALYLCASSLGGQVPEAFFGQGTRLTVV.

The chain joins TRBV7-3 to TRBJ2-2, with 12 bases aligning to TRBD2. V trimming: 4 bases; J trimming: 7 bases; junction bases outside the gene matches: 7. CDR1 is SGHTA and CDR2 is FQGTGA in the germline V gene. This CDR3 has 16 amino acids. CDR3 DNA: TGTGCCAGCAGCTCGACTAGCGGGAGCAAGGTCGGGGAGCTGTTTTTT. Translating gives CASSSTSGSKVGELFF.

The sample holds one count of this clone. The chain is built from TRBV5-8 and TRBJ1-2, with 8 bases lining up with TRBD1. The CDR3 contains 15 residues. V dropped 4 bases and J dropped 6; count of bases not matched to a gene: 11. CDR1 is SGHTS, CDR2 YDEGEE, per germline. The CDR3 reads CASSPGTGPWHGYTF. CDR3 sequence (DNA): TGTGCCAGCAGCCCTGGGACAGGCCCATGGCATGGCTACACCTTC.

The CDR3 here is CASRISKAGEQYF. DNA for the CDR3: TGTGCCAGCCGAATCTCGAAGGCGGGCGAGCAGTACTTC. This chain joins TRBV5-6 and TRBJ2-7; possibly TRBD2 for D (5 bases). This CDR3 contains 13 residues. The germline V gene encodes CDR1 SGHDT and CDR2 YYEEEE. Trimming stripped 7 bases from V and 6 bases from J, with 17 bases between.

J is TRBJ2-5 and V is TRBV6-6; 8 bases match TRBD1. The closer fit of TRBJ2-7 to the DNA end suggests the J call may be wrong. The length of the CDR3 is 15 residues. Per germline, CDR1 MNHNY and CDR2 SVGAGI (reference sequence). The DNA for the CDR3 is TGTGCCAGCAGCCCCAGGGAGCAGGGGGCTTACGAGCAGTACTTC. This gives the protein CASSPREQGAYEQYF.

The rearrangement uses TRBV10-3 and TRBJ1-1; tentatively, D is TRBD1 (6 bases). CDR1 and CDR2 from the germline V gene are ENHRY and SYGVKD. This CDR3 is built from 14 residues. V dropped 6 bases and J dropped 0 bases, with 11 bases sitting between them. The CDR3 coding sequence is TGTGCCATCAGCGGGGACACCTTGAACACTGAAGCTTTCTTT. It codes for CAISGDTLNTEAFF.

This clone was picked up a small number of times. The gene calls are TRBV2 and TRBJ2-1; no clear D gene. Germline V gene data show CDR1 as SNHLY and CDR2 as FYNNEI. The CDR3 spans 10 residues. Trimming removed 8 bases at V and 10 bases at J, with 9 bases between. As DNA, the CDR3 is TGTGCCAGCGGGCGAAAGGAGCAGTTCTTC. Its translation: CASGRKEQFF.

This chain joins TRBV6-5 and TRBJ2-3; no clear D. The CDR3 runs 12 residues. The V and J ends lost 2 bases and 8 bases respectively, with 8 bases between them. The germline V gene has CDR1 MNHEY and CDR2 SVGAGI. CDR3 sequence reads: CASSYLDSTQYF. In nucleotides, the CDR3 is TGTGCCAGCAGTTACCTAGATAGTACGCAGTATTTT.

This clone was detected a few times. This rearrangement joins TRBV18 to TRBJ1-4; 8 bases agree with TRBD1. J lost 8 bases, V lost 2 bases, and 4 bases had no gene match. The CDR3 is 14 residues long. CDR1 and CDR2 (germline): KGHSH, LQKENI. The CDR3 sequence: CASSPGQGREKLFF. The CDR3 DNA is TGTGCCAGCTCACCAGGACAGGGAAGGGAAAAACTGTTTTTT.

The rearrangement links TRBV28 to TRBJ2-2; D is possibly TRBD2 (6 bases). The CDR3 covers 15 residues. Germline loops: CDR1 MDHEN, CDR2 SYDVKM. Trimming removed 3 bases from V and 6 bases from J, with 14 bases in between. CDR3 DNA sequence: TGTGCCAGCAGTTTTCGGTTAGGAGGGGCCGGGGAGCTGTTTTTT. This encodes CASSFRLGGAGELFF.

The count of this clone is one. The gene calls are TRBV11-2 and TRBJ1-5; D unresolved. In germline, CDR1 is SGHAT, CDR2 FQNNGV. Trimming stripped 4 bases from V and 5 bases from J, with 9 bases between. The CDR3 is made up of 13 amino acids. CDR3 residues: CASSSTNDQPQHF. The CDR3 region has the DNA TGTGCCAGCAGCTCAACAAACGATCAGCCCCAGCATTTT. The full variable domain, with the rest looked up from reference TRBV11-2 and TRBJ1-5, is EAGVAQSPRYKIIEKRQSVAFWCNPISGHATLYWYQQILGQGPKLLIQFQNNGVVDDSQLPKDRFSAERLKGVDSTLKIQPAKLEDSAVYLCASSSTNDQPQHFGDGTRLSIL.

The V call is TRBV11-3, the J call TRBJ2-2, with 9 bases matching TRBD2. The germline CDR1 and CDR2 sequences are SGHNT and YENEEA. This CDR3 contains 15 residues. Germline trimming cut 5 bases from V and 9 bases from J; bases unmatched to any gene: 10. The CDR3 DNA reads TGTGCCAGCAGCCAGAGTGCGGGAGGGCCGAGGGAGCTGTTTTTT. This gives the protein CASSQSAGGPRELFF.

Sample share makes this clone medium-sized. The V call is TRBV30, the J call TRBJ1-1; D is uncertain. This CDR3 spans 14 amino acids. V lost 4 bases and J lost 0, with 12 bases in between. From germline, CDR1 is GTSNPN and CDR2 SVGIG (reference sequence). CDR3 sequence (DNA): TGTGCCTGGACATTAGGAGTCATGAACACTGAAGCTTTCTTT. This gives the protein CAWTLGVMNTEAFF.

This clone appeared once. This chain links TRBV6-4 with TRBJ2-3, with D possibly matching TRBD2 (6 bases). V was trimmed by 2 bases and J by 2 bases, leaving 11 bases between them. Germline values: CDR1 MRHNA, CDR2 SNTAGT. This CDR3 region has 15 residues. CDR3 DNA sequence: TGTGCCAGCAGTGACGGGGGGAGCGTCACAGATACGCAGTATTTT. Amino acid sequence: CASSDGGSVTDTQYF.

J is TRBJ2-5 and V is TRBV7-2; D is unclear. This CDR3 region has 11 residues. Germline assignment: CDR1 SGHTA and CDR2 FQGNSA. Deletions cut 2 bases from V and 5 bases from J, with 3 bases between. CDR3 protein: CASSLMETQYF. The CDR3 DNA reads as TGTGCCAGCAGCTTAATGGAGACCCAGTACTTC.

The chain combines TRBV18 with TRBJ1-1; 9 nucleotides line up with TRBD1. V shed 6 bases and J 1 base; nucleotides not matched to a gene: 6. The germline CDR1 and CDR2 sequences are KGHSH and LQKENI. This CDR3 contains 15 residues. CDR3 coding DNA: TGTGCCAGCTCGCTGGGGACAGGGACGAACACTGAAGCTTTCTTT. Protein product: CASSLGTGTNTEAFF.

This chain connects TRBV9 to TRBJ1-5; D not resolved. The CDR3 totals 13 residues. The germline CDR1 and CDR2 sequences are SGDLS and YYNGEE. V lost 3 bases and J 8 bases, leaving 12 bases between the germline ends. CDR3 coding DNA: TGTGCCAGCAGCGCCCAACAAGAGGAGCCCCAGCATTTT. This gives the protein CASSAQQEEPQHF. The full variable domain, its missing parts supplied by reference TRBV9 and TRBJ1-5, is DSGVTQTPKHLITATGQRVTLRCSPRSGDLSVYWYQQSLDQGLQFLIQYYNGEERAKGNILERFSAQQFPDLHSELNLSSLELGDSALYFCASSAQQEEPQHFGDGTRLSIL.

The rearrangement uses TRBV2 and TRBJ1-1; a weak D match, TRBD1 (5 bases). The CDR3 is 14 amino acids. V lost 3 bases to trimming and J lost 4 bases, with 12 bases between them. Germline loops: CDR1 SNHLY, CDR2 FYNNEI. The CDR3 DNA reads TGTGCCAGCAGTGAGGGGGATAAGCGCACTGAAGCTTTCTTT. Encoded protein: CASSEGDKRTEAFF.

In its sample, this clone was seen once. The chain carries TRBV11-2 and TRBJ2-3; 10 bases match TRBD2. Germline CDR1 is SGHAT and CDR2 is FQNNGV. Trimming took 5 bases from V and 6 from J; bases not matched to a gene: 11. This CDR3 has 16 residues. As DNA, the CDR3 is TGTGCCAGCAGCAAAGCTAGCGGGAGTCGTAGTGATACGCAGTATTTT. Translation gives CASSKASGSRSDTQYF.

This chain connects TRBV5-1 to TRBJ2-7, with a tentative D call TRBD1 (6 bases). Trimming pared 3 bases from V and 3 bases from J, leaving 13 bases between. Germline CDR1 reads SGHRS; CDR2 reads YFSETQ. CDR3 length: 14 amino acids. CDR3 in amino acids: CASSSGRGSYEQYF. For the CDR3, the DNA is TGCGCCAGCAGCTCAGGCAGGGGTAGCTACGAGCAGTACTTC.

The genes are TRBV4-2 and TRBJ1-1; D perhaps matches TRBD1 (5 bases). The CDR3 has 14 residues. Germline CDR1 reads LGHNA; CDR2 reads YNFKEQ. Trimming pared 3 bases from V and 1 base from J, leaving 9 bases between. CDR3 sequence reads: CASSHSGGNTEAFF. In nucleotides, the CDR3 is TGTGCCAGCAGCCATTCGGGGGGGAACACTGAAGCTTTCTTT.

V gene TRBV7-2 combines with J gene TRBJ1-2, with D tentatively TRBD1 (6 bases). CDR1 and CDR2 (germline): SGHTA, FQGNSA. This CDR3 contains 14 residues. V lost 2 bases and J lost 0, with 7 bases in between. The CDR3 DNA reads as TGTGCCAGCAGCTTACGACAGGCTAACTATGGCTACACCTTC. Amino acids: CASSLRQANYGYTF.

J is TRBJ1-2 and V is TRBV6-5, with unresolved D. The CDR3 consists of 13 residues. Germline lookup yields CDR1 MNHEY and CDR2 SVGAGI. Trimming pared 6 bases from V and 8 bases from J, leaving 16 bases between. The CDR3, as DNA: TGTGCCAGCAGGGATCAGGAACAGAGAGGCTACACCTTC. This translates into CASRDQEQRGYTF.

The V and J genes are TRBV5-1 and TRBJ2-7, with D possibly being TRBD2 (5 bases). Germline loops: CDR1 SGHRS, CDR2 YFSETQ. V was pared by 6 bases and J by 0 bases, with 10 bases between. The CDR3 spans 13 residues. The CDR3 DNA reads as TGCGCCAGCAAGATTGGGAGCTCCTACGAGCAGTACTTC. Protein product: CASKIGSSYEQYF.

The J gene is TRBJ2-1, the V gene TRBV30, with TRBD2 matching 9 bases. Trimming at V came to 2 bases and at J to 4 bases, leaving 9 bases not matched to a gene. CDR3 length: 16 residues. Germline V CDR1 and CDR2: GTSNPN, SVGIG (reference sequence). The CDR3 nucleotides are TGTGCCTGGAGTATCGAGCGGGAGGATTATTACAATGAGCAGTTCTTC. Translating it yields CAWSIEREDYYNEQFF.

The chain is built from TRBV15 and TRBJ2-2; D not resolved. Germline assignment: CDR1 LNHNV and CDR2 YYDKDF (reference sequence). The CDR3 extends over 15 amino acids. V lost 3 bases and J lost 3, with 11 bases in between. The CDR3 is CATSSVETYTGELFF. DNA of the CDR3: TGTGCCACCAGCAGCGTGGAGACATACACCGGGGAGCTGTTTTTT.